These 18 T cell receptor beta chains were all obtained from the same sample, sequenced in a study of blood T cells in healthy people across ages. The use of a sample-barcoded 5' primer and a J-beta primer mix characterized a second PCR of about 7 to 12 cycles. One entry per CDR3 protein, called by TCRdb with MiXCR from the 5' RACE reads. In the table there are 800,000 to 900,000 distinct CDR3 sequences, about 59% of which are singletons. What was sequenced was blood. These receptors came from a man aged 25-45 years in good health.

The J gene is TRBJ1-2, the V gene TRBV14; maybe TRBD1 (5 bases). Germline loops: CDR1 SGHDN, CDR2 FVKESK. This CDR3 region has 14 residues. Trimming shortened V by 1 base and J by 8 bases, and 14 bases separated the two germline ends. The CDR3 region is CASSQVNWTPGYTF. The CDR3 nucleotides read TGTGCCAGCAGCCAAGTGAACTGGACACCCGGCTACACCTTC. The whole variable domain, filled in from reference TRBV14 and TRBJ1-2, reads EAGVTQFPSHSVIEKGQTVTLRCDPISGHDNLYWYRRVMGKEIKFLLHFVKESKQDESGMPNNRFLAERTGGTYSTLKVQPAELEDSGVYFCASSQVNWTPGYTFGSGTRLTVV.

This clonotype showed up just a few times. V and J are TRBV24-1 and TRBJ2-6; no firm D call. Germline V gives CDR1 KGHDR, CDR2 SFDVKD. This CDR3 contains 15 residues. Trimming took 8 bases from V and 0 from J, leaving 10 bases between them. The CDR3 bases are TGTGCCACCAATCTTCGGTCCTCTGGGGCCAACGTCCTGACTTTC. Translated: CATNLRSSGANVLTF.

The CDR3 DNA reads TGTGCCAGCAGCTTTAGGGGGCTTGGCTATGGCTACACCTTC. Protein: CASSFRGLGYGYTF. The V gene is TRBV7-2, the J gene TRBJ1-2, with 7 bases fitting TRBD1. V shed 3 bases and J 4 bases; nucleotides not matched to a gene: 5. The CDR3 is 14 residues long. Looked up from germline, CDR1 is SGHTA and CDR2 is FQGNSA.

The V gene is TRBV12-3 or TRBV12-4, the J gene TRBJ2-7; 8 bases are shared with TRBD2. V was pared by 7 bases and J by 3 bases, with 8 bases of the junction left unmatched. The CDR3 runs 14 residues. The chain's CDR3 is CASKLGGAIYEQYF. The CDR3 bases are TGTGCCAGCAAACTCGGGGGGGCGATCTACGAGCAGTACTTC.

The V gene is TRBV29-1, the J gene TRBJ2-7; D is tentatively TRBD1 or TRBD2 (6 bases each). Germline values: CDR1 SQVTM, CDR2 ANQGSEA. With 6 bases removed from V and 5 bases from J, the gap between germline ends came to 20 bases. This CDR3 spans 14 amino acids. CDR3 nucleotides: TGCAGCGTCGCGCCTCGGGGGCCGGACGACGAGCAGTACTTC. Amino acid sequence: CSVAPRGPDDEQYF.

This clonotype was seen a handful of times. The J gene is TRBJ2-1, the V gene TRBV4-3, with 14 bases lining up with TRBD2. CDR1 and CDR2 from the germline V gene are LGHNA and YSLEER. V lost 1 base, J lost 7 bases, and 3 bases stayed unmatched. The CDR3 runs 16 residues. CDR3 in amino acids: CASSQGGLAGGNEQFF. CDR3 coding DNA: TGCGCCAGCAGCCAAGGCGGACTAGCGGGGGGTAATGAGCAGTTCTTC.

The chain combines TRBV7-9 with TRBJ2-7; D might be TRBD1 or TRBD2, each matching 6 bases. V was shortened by 8 bases and J by 2 bases, with 16 bases between the two germline ends. CDR3 length: 14 amino acids. The V gene's germline CDR1 is SEHNR and CDR2 FQNEAQ (reference sequence). Here the CDR3 reads CASSRGTLPYEQYF. The CDR3 region has the DNA TGTGCCAGCTCCCGGGGGACACTACCCTACGAGCAGTACTTC.

The chain joins TRBV20-1 to TRBJ1-1; D remains ambiguous. Germline CDR1 reads DFQATT; CDR2 reads SNEGSKA (reference sequence). Trimming left V 6 bases short and J 4 bases short, with 6 bases between. The CDR3 extends over 10 amino acids. The CDR3 is CSAPGTEAFF. CDR3 bases: TGCAGTGCGCCGGGCACTGAAGCTTTCTTT.

The rearrangement uses TRBV7-9 and TRBJ2-4; 9 positions agree with TRBD1. The J call is in doubt because the DNA end fits TRBJ2-7 better. The CDR3 covers 16 residues. Germline V lookup: CDR1 SEHNR, CDR2 FQNEAQ (reference sequence). CDR3 sequence reads: CASSLEVGDRVHEQYF. Here the CDR3 DNA reads TGTGCCAGCAGCTTAGAGGTGGGGGACAGGGTCCACGAGCAGTACTTC.

This chain links TRBV3-1 with TRBJ1-4; no definite D call. V was cut by 9 bases and J by 6 bases, with 11 bases left in between. The CDR3 extends over 12 amino acids. CDR1 and CDR2 from the germline V gene are LGHDT and YNNKEL (reference sequence). The CDR3 loop is CASGEPYEKLFF. The CDR3 nucleotides read TGTGCCAGTGGAGAACCTTATGAAAAACTGTTTTTT.

The J gene is TRBJ2-3, the V gene TRBV9; either TRBD1 or TRBD2 may fit D (5 bases each). The CDR3 consists of 14 residues. The V end lost 0 bases, the J end lost 7 bases, and 12 bases lay between the germline ends. Germline CDR1 reads SGDLS; CDR2 reads YYNGEE. CDR3 nucleotide sequence: TGTGCCAGCAGCGTAGGAGGGGCTGATCATACGCAGTATTTT. The encoded protein is CASSVGGADHTQYF.

V gene TRBV7-8 combines with J gene TRBJ1-1; the match to TRBD1 covers 7 bases. V was pared by 1 base and J by 0 bases, with 5 bases of the junction left unmatched. CDR1 is SGHVS, CDR2 FQNEAQ, per germline. The CDR3 loop spans 16 amino acids. CDR3 region: CASSLVAGQVNTEAFF. The CDR3 DNA follows: TGTGCCAGCAGCTTAGTTGCAGGACAGGTGAACACTGAAGCTTTCTTT. The full variable domain, in which reference TRBV7-8 and TRBJ1-1 provide the parts outside the CDR3, is GAGVSQSPRYKVAKRGQDVALRCDPISGHVSLFWYQQALGQGPEFLTYFQNEAQLDKSGLPSDRFFAERPEGSVSTLKIQRTQQEDSAVYLCASSLVAGQVNTEAFFGQGTRLTVV.

The V call is TRBV18, the J call TRBJ2-5; D unclear. The V gene lost 1 base and the J gene lost 1 base, with 13 bases spanning the gap. The CDR3 runs to 16 residues. CDR1 and CDR2 (germline): KGHSH, LQKENI. The CDR3 loop reads CASSPRQEYIQETQYF. CDR3 nucleotides: TGTGCCAGCTCACCACGGCAGGAGTACATCCAAGAGACCCAGTACTTC.

This clonotype turned up a few times. The genes are TRBV7-2 and TRBJ2-7; D is unclear. Germline V gene lookup returns CDR1 SGHTA and CDR2 FQGNSA. This CDR3 is 13 amino acids long. V gave up 3 bases and J gave up 0 bases, with 6 bases separating them. The CDR3 bases are TGTGCCAGCAGCTTCAGTACCTCCTACGAGCAGTACTTC. This codes for CASSFSTSYEQYF.

This clonotype was picked up one time. The CDR3 DNA reads TGTGCCAGCAGCTCAGGGAATTACTATGGCTACACCTTC. It is translated as CASSSGNYYGYTF. J is TRBJ1-2 and V is TRBV13, with a possible D match to TRBD1 (5 bases). From germline, CDR1 is PRHDT and CDR2 FYEKMQ (reference sequence). The CDR3 is made up of 13 amino acids. V gave up 4 bases and J gave up 3 bases, with 9 bases separating them.

This clonotype was detected only once. The chain joins TRBV29-1 to TRBJ2-5; D not resolved. The DNA end is a closer match to TRBJ2-7, so the J assignment may be wrong. The CDR3 loop spans 11 amino acids. CDR1 and CDR2 (germline): SQVTM, ANQGSEA. The CDR3 region is CSAERQSEQYF. Written as DNA, the CDR3 is TGCAGCGCCGAGAGGCAGTCCGAGCAGTACTTC.

The V and J genes are TRBV20-1 and TRBJ2-5; 7 bases match TRBD1. V shed 5 bases, J shed 5 bases, and the junction held 2 bases outside the gene matches. In germline, CDR1 is DFQATT, CDR2 SNEGSKA (reference sequence). The CDR3 runs 11 residues. As DNA, the CDR3 is TGCAGTGCTCAGGACAGGGAGACCCAGTACTTC. Amino acid sequence: CSAQDRETQYF.

The gene calls are TRBV7-2 and TRBJ1-4; perhaps TRBD1 as D (5 bases). Germline lookup yields CDR1 SGHTA and CDR2 FQGNSA. With 5 bases removed from V and 8 bases from J, the gap between germline ends came to 12 bases. The CDR3 loop spans 13 amino acids. The CDR3 DNA reads as TGTGCCAGCAGCGCCCGGGGCCTAGAAAAACTGTTTTTT. Translation gives CASSARGLEKLFF.